This T cell receptor beta chain originates from a study of blood T cell repertoires in COVID-19. Some clones are missing from TCRdb's copy, which holds only in-frame ones; the method was immunoSEQ multiplex PCR. The table shows about 180,000 clones, with 86% occurring only once. The clonotype was recovered from a woman aged 30 to 39 who had recovered from COVID-19. The source material was PBMCs or T cells enriched from blood (not recorded which).

As DNA, the CDR3 is TGTGCCAGCAGCACGACAGGGACCGGGGTAGATACGCAGTATTTT. Encoded protein: CASSTTGTGVDTQYF. This chain links TRBV6-5 with TRBJ2-3, with 7 bases that match TRBD1. This CDR3 contains 15 residues. Germline V gene sequence: CDR1 MNHEY, CDR2 SVGAGI. The trim removed 6 bases at V and 5 bases at J, leaving 11 bases unmatched.